This TCR beta chain appears in the sequencing data of a study of OX40 agonist ivuxolimab in advanced cancers. Germline loops: CDR1 SGHVS, CDR2 FNYEAQ. Germline trimming cut 3 bases from V and 2 bases from J; bases unmatched to any gene: 0. The CDR3 is 15 amino acids. Data came from immunoSEQ multiplex PCR; TCRdb stores just in-frame clones and leaves some out. The sample lists roughly 82,000 clones; 70% to 90% were seen once. The chain recombines TRBV7-6 with TRBJ2-2; 10 positions agree with TRBD1. This TCR was sampled from an adult with an advanced solid tumor such as melanoma, head and neck, liver or kidney cancer. This specimen was CD4+ or CD8+ T cells sorted from blood, taken in a trial of the OX40 agonist ivuxolimab. For the CDR3, the DNA is TGTGCCAGCAGCTTGACAGGGGGCAACACCGGGGAGCTGTTTTTT. Its translation is CASSLTGGNTGELFF.